The sequence of this TCR beta chain was determined in a study of blood T cell repertoires in COVID-19. Across the study: Acute and convalescent COVID-19 samples came from the United States, Italy and Spain. Sources were T cells, B-cell-depleted T cells, or PBMCs; the material itself was cDNA or gDNA.

The method was immunoSEQ multiplex PCR; TCRdb's version includes in-frame clones alone and lacks a portion of them. The sample yields 300,000 to 400,000 clones, about 87% seen once. Seattle patients were enrolled while actively infected and followed longitudinally. This CDR3 comprises 15 residues. V was shortened by 6 bases and J by 2 bases, with 18 bases between the two germline ends. The germline V gene encodes CDR1 SQVTM and CDR2 ANQGSEA. This receptor was obtained from a woman in her fifties or sixties with COVID-19, enrolled during active disease. Sequenced sample: peripheral blood. The V and J genes are TRBV29-1 and TRBJ2-3, with D possibly TRBD1 on 6 matching bases. The CDR3 sequence is CSVAEAGDYTDTQYF. The CDR3 DNA sequence: TGCAGCGTAGCTGAGGCAGGGGATTACACAGATACGCAGTATTTT.